This T cell receptor beta chain was obtained from a study of T cell changes during pregnancy in multiple sclerosis. Using immunoSEQ multiplex PCR, the repertoire was profiled, and TCRdb retains in-frame clones only, with some absent. The table includes around 110,000 clones, roughly nine tenths detected once. The sequence came from a female donor with multiple sclerosis, enrolled in a pregnancy study. The sequenced sample was peripheral blood, obtained before pregnancy.

The chain's CDR3 is CATSSLAGATDEQFF. Here the CDR3 DNA reads TGTGCCACCAGCAGCCTAGCGGGAGCTACGGATGAGCAGTTCTTC. V gene TRBV15 combines with J gene TRBJ2-1, with 10 bases identical to TRBD2. The CDR3 consists of 15 residues. The germline V gene has CDR1 LNHNV and CDR2 YYDKDF (reference sequence). Trimming cost V 3 bases and J 8 bases; bases outside gene matches: 7.